The 9 T cell receptor beta chains below all came from one sample that was sequenced in a study of cytomegalovirus exposure and HLA in healthy donors. PCR employed 60 Vbeta and 13 Jbeta primers. Only in-frame clones appear in the TCRdb table, and some are missing; sequencing was by immunoSEQ multiplex PCR. This sample carries about 88,000 clones, approximately 71% of them seen once, and the ten largest clones take approximately 2.9%. The sequencing input was PBMCs. The receptors stem from a middle-aged man in good health and CMV-seronegative.

The chain joins TRBV4-1 to TRBJ2-7; 11 nucleotides align to TRBD2. Germline V gene lookup returns CDR1 MGHRA and CDR2 YSYEKL. The CDR3 has 16 residues. Trimming took 4 bases from V and 4 from J; bases not matched to a gene: 9. The CDR3, as DNA: TGCGCCAGCAGCCGCAGGCCTAGCGGGGGGAGTTACGAGCAGTACTTC. Protein sequence: CASSRRPSGGSYEQYF.

This clone was seen only once. The rearrangement links TRBV6-1 to TRBJ1-5; D unclear. This CDR3 contains 14 residues. Germline V gives CDR1 MNHNS, CDR2 SASEGT. The V end lost 5 bases, the J end lost 2 bases, and 10 bases lay between the germline ends. The CDR3 is CASSPDIGNQPQHF. The CDR3 DNA follows: TGTGCCAGCAGTCCCGACATAGGCAATCAGCCCCAGCATTTT.

This clone was seen a handful of times. As DNA, the CDR3 is TGTGCCAGCAGCGGTAACGGGGGGGAACAAGAGACCCAGTACTTC. It specifies CASSGNGGEQETQYF. The genes are TRBV5-4 and TRBJ2-5, with 8 bases lining up with TRBD2. Germline assignment: CDR1 SGHNT and CDR2 YYREEE (reference sequence). The CDR3 length is 15 residues. Trimming at V came to 4 bases and at J to 2 bases, leaving 7 bases not matched to a gene.

This chain links TRBV4-3 with TRBJ2-5; D possibly corresponds to TRBD2 (7 bases). Germline V CDR1 and CDR2: LGHNA, YSLEER. This CDR3 region has 16 residues. The V end lost 5 bases, the J end lost 1 base, and 17 bases lay between the germline ends. The CDR3 DNA sequence: TGCGCCAGCAGCGAGTTTGGGGGGGGCTCCCAAGAGACCCAGTACTTC. Amino acids: CASSEFGGGSQETQYF.

The rearrangement links TRBV28 to TRBJ1-6; 7 nucleotides line up with TRBD1. J lost 2 bases, V lost 7 bases, and 14 bases had no gene match. Germline loops: CDR1 MDHEN, CDR2 SYDVKM. The CDR3 runs to 18 residues. CDR3 nucleotides: TGTGCCAGCACCTTACTGACAGGGATGAGCCCCTATAATTCACCCCTCCACTTT. Its translation is CASTLLTGMSPYNSPLHF.

A few counts support this clone. This sequence joins TRBV5-6 and TRBJ1-2; D ambiguous. The CDR3 has 13 residues. V lost 1 base and J lost 6, with 10 bases in between. Germline lookup yields CDR1 SGHDT and CDR2 YYEEEE. The CDR3 DNA is TGTGCCAGCAGCTTGCCCGGGGTTCATGGCTACACCTTC. It translates to CASSLPGVHGYTF.

This chain uses TRBV19 with TRBJ1-6; 7 nucleotides match TRBD1. This CDR3 is 13 amino acids long. With 6 bases clipped from V and 15 bases from J, the junction kept 11 bases outside the gene matches. Germline CDR1 LNHDA, CDR2 SQIVND (reference sequence). This CDR3 is CASSPQGSGHLHF. The CDR3 DNA reads as TGTGCCAGTAGCCCACAGGGGTCTGGACACCTCCACTTT. The entire variable domain, with the rest obtained from reference TRBV19 and TRBJ1-6, is as follows: DGGITQSPKYLFRKEGQNVTLSCEQNLNHDAMYWYRQDPGQGLRLIYYSQIVNDFQKGDIAEGYSVSREKKESFPLTVTSAQKNPTAFYLCASSPQGSGHLHFGNGTRLTVT.

The CDR3 reads CASSFWDRTFNQPQHF. Here the CDR3 DNA reads TGTGCCAGCAGTTTCTGGGACAGGACCTTCAATCAGCCCCAGCATTTT. V gene TRBV28 combines with J gene TRBJ1-5; 8 bases are a match to TRBD1. CDR3 length: 16 amino acids. The V and J ends lost 3 bases and 3 bases, in that order; junction bases with no gene match: 7. Germline V gives CDR1 MDHEN, CDR2 SYDVKM.

This clone was seen more than once but under ten times. The CDR3, as DNA: TGTGCCAGCAGCTTAATCTGGGGAGGCACTGAAGCTTTCTTT. The encoded protein is CASSLIWGGTEAFF. The V call is TRBV11-2, the J call TRBJ1-1, with D unclear. Germline CDR1 and CDR2: SGHAT and FQNNGV. The CDR3 runs to 14 residues. V dropped 2 bases and J dropped 4 bases, with 11 bases sitting between them.